This T cell receptor (beta chain) came from a study of neurological immune-mediated disorders (dated by TCRdb to the late 2010s). Turning to the overall study: The study compared peripheral blood TCR-beta repertoires of HTLV-I-associated myelopathy (HAM/TSP) patients, multiple sclerosis patients and healthy controls using UMI-based sequencing. The cohort was made up of 68 subjects, consisting of roughly 15 HAM/TSP patients, around 35 multiple sclerosis patients and 20 healthy controls. The approximately 100 TCR-beta libraries included longitudinal samples, technical triplicates and paired sorted CD4+ and CD8+ T-cell subsets alongside PBMC samples. Study-level results and caveats: TCR clonal expansion was greatest in HAM/TSP patients and smallest in MS patients, who ranked below even healthy controls. No identical CDR3 amino acid sequences were shared among expanded clones across subjects, suggesting private TCR-beta repertoires in all groups.

cDNA was synthesized by template-switch 5'RACE using a primer with a 10-nucleotide random unique molecular identifier that tagged each TCR transcript. Every sequencing run yielded over 190 million TCR-beta sequences covering 15-18 subjects. Total RNA was extracted with the RNeasy kit. Using the KAPA Real-time Library Amplification kit, TCR-beta VDJ regions were amplified with primers for the TCR constant region and the 5'RACE anchor. A first PCR added sample indexes and Illumina adaptors, after which a second PCR increased the library yield. After purification with Ampure beads, the TCR product of roughly 650 bp was size-selected on a 2% E-gel SizeSelection system. Before pooling, libraries had their quality checked on a Bioanalyzer, their concentration measured with Qubit, and their quantity determined with the Kapa Library Quantification kit. An Illumina HiSeq 2500 was used to sequence the libraries paired-end at 2 x 150 bp. To increase sequence diversity, roughly 25-31% phiX was spiked into each library pool. In the original analysis: The quality-filtered reads were processed with the UMI-based MiGEC pipeline, whose error correction step removed more than 75% of the raw TCR sequences. IMGT germline references were used for alignment of VDJ genes, and clonotypes were defined by a unique CDR3 amino acid sequence together with V-J genes. Clonal expansion, Shannon diversity and CDR3 relatedness (CalcPairwiseDistances, ClusterSamples) were evaluated with VDJtools, and phylogenetic trees were built with CLCbio workbench. Expanded clones were defined as having at least 8 unique UMIs, based on coefficient-of-variation modelling across technical triplicates. TCRdb reran the public reads through fastp at Q25 and MiXCR, keeping productive beta chains. Every CDR3 protein is listed once, alongside the most common genes and DNA of its rows. The V and J calls and clone size are TCRdb's, not the authors'. In all, the sample holds tens of thousands of distinct CDR3 sequences, and 25% of those were seen once. In total, the top ten clones hold roughly 25% of the sample.

Spanning cysteine to phenylalanine, the CDR3 consists of 16 amino acids. The retained sequence is limited to the CDR3, 48 bases, with the frame set at the first base. After removal of 3 bases from V and 4 bases from J, the junction retains 11 bases not matched to a gene. Blood bank volunteers in Maryland, USA served as the healthy controls. Libraries from unsorted PBMCs were made from 2 million PBMCs kept in RNAlater at -80 degrees C until RNA extraction. Peripheral blood was subjected to Ficoll-Hypaque density gradient centrifugation to isolate PBMCs, which were then cryopreserved in liquid nitrogen. This clonotype came up a few times. This clone's antigen is unknown. The sample holds no much larger clone one base away, and base qualities are not on file.

The sample was PBMCs. The chain uses TRBV12-3 or TRBV12-4 and TRBJ2-5; TRBD1 fits 7 bases in the junction. The TCR originated in a woman aged 65 to 85 in good health. The DNA is as follows: TGTGCCAGCAGTTTTGTACTCGACAGGGTGCGAGAGACCCAGTACTTC. This sequence encodes CASSFVLDRVRETQYF.